The clone carrying this T cell receptor beta chain came up a few times. Its antigen is as yet unknown. This specimen comes from a study of beta chain features in type 1 diabetes. Study-level background: Investigators examined some 110,000,000 sorted cells across all samples. Overall study results and limits: All four CD4+ subsets from Type 1 diabetes patients carried moderately but significantly shorter TCRB CDR3s.

CD4+ naive, central memory, regulatory and stem cell-like memory cells were sorted via CD45RO/CCR7/CD25/CD127/CD95/CD27. Sequenced material consisted of expressed TCRB transcripts (all of the isolated RNA was reverse transcribed). Using immunoSEQ multiplex PCR, the repertoire was profiled, and TCRdb retains in-frame clones only, with some absent. Of 500,000 to 650,000 clones in the sample, around 11% were seen once. CDR1 is ENHRY and CDR2 is SYGVKD in the germline V gene. The CDR3 covers 13 residues. The ends were cut back, 8 bases at V and 3 bases at J, with 13 bases in the middle. The chain carries TRBV10-3 and TRBJ1-1, with D perhaps matching TRBD1 (5 bases). Sequenced sample: naive CD4+ T cells from blood. This clonotype was obtained from a young man with type 1 diabetes. Here the CDR3 DNA reads TGTGCCATCGCGACGCAGACAGACACTGAAGCTTTCTTT. Amino acids: CAIATQTDTEAFF.